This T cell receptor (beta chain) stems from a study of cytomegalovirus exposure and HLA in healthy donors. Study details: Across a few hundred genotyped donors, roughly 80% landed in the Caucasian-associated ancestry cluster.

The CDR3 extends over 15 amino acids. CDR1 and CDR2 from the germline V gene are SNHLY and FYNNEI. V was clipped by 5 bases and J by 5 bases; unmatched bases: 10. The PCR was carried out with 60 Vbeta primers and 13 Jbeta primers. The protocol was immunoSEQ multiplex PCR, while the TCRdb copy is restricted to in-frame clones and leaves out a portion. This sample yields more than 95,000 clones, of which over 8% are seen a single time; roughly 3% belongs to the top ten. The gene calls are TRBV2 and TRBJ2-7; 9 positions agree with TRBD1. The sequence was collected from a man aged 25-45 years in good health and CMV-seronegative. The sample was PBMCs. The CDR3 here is CASSRGLQGAHEQYF. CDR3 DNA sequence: TGTGCCAGCAGTAGGGGGCTACAGGGGGCCCACGAGCAGTACTTC.